A selection of T cell receptor beta chains follows, all from one sample in a study of response to subunit inactivated influenza vaccine. Using its own MiXCR run on the RT-PCR reads, TCRdb lists one record per CDR3 protein. The table records more than 250,000 distinct CDR3 sequences, 21% of them present only once. Source: PBMCs from blood, taken 21 months after vaccination. The receptors originated from a man aged 45-69 years who received an inactivated influenza vaccine. Both conserved end residues are part of each CDR3. D genes are given only for firm matches. Rows give clone size only sometimes, using once, few, many, or a class for an expanded clone.

>TRBV7-9|-|TRBJ1-1|many
CASSLNSGMNTEAFF
TGTGCCAGCAGCTTGAACTCCGGGATGAACACTGAAGCTTTCTTT
>TRBV6-1|-|TRBJ2-2|-
CASSGVRGTGELFF
TGTGCCAGCAGCGGGGTCAGGGGCACCGGGGAGCTGTTTTTT
>TRBV5-1|-|TRBJ2-1|-
CASSLAVRASGNEQFF
TGCGCCAGCAGCTTGGCCGTCAGGGCCTCCGGCAATGAGCAGTTCTTC
>TRBV19|-|TRBJ1-5|-
CASSIALYQPQHF
TGTGCCAGTAGTATCGCCTTATATCAGCCCCAGCATTTT
>TRBV6-2/TRBV6-3|TRBD1|TRBJ2-3|few
CASSYYPGTVSTDTQYF
TGTGCCAGCAGTTACTACCCGGGGACAGTAAGCACAGATACGCAGTATTTT
>TRBV3-1|-|TRBJ2-4|few
CASSLGTLAKNIQYF
TGTGCCAGCAGCCTAGGGACACTAGCCAAAAACATTCAGTACTTC
>TRBV20-1|TRBD2|TRBJ2-1|-
CSATGLARSYNEQFF
TGCAGTGCCACCGGACTAGCGCGTTCCTACAATGAGCAGTTCTTC
>TRBV7-9|-|TRBJ2-7|-
CASSLAANEQYF
TGTGCCAGCAGCTTAGCGGCGAACGAGCAGTACTTC
>TRBV7-9|-|TRBJ1-4|-
CASSLQEGATNEKLFF
TGTGCCAGCAGCTTACAAGAGGGGGCAACTAATGAAAAACTGTTTTTT
>TRBV30|-|TRBJ1-2|few
CAWERSPHRYTF
TGTGCCTGGGAGAGAAGCCCACATCGCTACACCTTC
>TRBV27|TRBD1|TRBJ1-4|few
CASRATAGTGAEKLFF
TGTGCCAGCAGAGCTACCGCCGGGACAGGGGCTGAAAAACTGTTTTTT
>TRBV7-2|-|TRBJ1-1|few
CASSRGRVTEAFF
TGTGCCAGCAGCCGAGGGCGGGTTACTGAAGCTTTCTTT
>TRBV29-1|-|TRBJ2-5|-
CSVRDSQKAETQYF
TGCAGCGTCAGGGACTCACAGAAGGCGGAGACCCAGTACTTC
>TRBV4-1|-|TRBJ1-2|-
CASSQDWGSSGYTF
TGCGCCAGCAGCCAAGATTGGGGCAGCTCGGGCTACACCTTC
>TRBV14|-|TRBJ1-1|few
CASRPQGRYTEAFF
TGTGCCAGCAGACCACAGGGTCGCTACACTGAAGCTTTCTTT
>TRBV4-2|TRBD2|TRBJ2-1|-
CASSLRLAGPLSSYNEQFF
TGTGCCAGCAGCCTCCGACTAGCGGGCCCTCTTAGCTCCTACAATGAGCAGTTCTTC
>TRBV3-1|-|TRBJ2-5|many
CASSQDPEGWETQYF
TGTGCCAGCAGCCAAGATCCTGAGGGTTGGGAGACCCAGTACTTC
>TRBV7-9|-|TRBJ2-4|-
CASSLGSGRNIQYF
TGTGCCAGCAGCTTAGGCAGCGGGCGAAACATTCAGTACTTC
>TRBV5-8|-|TRBJ1-1|few
CASSLRYRQNTEAFF
TGTGCCAGCAGCTTGAGGTATCGACAGAACACTGAAGCTTTCTTT
>TRBV5-5|-|TRBJ2-3|-
CASSLGRSDTQYF
TGTGCCAGCAGCTTGGGCAGATCAGATACGCAGTATTTT
>TRBV3-1|TRBD2|TRBJ2-2|-
CASSQDPSGKIGELFF
TGTGCCAGCAGCCAAGATCCTAGCGGGAAAATCGGGGAGCTGTTTTTT
>TRBV19|TRBD1|TRBJ1-2|few
CASSIAGTGNYGYTF
TGTGCCAGTAGTATAGCCGGGACAGGGAACTATGGCTACACCTTC
>TRBV28|-|TRBJ2-7|-
CASSLYSPVLYEQYF
TGTGCCAGCAGTTTATACTCCCCGGTTCTCTACGAGCAGTACTTC
>TRBV5-6|-|TRBJ1-1|many
CASSFYLNTEAFF
TGTGCCAGCAGCTTTTACCTGAACACTGAAGCTTTCTTT